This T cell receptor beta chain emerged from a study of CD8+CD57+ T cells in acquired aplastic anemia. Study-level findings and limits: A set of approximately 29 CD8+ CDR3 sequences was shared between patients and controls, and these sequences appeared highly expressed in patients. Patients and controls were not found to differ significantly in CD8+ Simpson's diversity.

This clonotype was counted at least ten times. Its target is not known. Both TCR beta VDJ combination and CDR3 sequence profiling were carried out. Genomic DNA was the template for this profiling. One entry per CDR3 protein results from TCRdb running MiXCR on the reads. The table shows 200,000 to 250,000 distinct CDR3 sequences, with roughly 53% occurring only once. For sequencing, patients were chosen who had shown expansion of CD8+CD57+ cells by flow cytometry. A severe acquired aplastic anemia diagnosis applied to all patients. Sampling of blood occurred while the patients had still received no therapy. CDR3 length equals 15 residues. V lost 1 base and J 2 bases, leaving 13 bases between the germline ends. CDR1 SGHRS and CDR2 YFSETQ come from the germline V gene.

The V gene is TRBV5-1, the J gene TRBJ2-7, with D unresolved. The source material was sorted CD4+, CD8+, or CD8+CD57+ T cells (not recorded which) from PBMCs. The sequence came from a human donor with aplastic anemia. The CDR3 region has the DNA TGCGCCAGCAGCTTGTCAGTAGTAAGAACCTACGAGCAGTACTTC. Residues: CASSLSVVRTYEQYF.